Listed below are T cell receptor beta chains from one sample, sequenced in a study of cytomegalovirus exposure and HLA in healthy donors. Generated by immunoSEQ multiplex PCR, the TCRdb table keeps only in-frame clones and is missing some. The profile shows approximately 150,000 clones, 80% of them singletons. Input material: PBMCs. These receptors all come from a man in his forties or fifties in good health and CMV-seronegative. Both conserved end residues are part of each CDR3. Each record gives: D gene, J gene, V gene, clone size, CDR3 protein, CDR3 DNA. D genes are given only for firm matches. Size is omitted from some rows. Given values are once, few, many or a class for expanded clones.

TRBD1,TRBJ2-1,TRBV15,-,CATRDRDSYNEQFF,TGTGCCACCCGGGACAGGGACTCCTACAATGAGCAGTTCTTC
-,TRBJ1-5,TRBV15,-,CATSRQLSNQPQHF,TGTGCCACGAGCAGGCAGTTGAGCAATCAGCCCCAGCATTTT
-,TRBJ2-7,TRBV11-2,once,CASSLAGATEQYF,TGTGCCAGCAGCTTGGCAGGGGCGACCGAGCAGTACTTC
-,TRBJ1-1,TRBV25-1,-,CASSDRDTDEAFF,TGTGCCAGCAGTGATCGGGACACCGACGAAGCTTTCTTT
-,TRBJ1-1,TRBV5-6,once,CASSFQNTISMNTEAFF,TGTGCCAGCAGCTTTCAGAACACAATCTCCATGAACACTGAAGCTTTCTTT
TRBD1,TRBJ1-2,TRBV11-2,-,CASSRDRNYGYTF,TGTGCCAGCAGCCGGGACAGAAACTATGGCTACACCTTC
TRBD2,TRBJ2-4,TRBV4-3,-,CASSQWGGAAKNIQYF,TGCGCCAGCAGCCAATGGGGAGGGGCTGCCAAAAACATTCAGTACTTC
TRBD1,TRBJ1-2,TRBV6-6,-,CASRSGQGSPGTF,TGTGCCAGCAGGTCGGGACAGGGTTCCCCCGGCACCTTC
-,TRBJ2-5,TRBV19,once,CASSKVSGQETQYF,TGTGCCAGTAGTAAAGTCAGCGGCCAAGAGACCCAGTACTTC
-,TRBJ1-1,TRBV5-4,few,CASSLEFLAGEAFF,TGTGCCAGCAGCTTGGAATTCCTGGCAGGGGAAGCTTTCTTT
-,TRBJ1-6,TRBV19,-,CASSIPGNFNSPLHF,TGTGCCAGTAGTATACCAGGGAATTTTAATTCACCCCTCCACTTT
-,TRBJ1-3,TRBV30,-,CAWSEGHSGNTIYF,TGTGCCTGGAGTGAGGGGCACTCTGGAAACACCATATATTTT
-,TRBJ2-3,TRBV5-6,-,CASSGGTQRRTDTQYF,TGTGCCAGCAGTGGGGGGACCCAACGACGCACAGATACGCAGTATTTT
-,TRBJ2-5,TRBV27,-,CASSLLGRDQETQYF,TGTGCCAGCAGTTTATTGGGGAGAGACCAAGAGACCCAGTACTTC
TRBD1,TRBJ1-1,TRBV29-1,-,CSAKTGDEAFF,TGCAGCGCCAAGACAGGGGATGAAGCTTTCTTT
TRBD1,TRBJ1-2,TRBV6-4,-,CASSEDSEGQGYGYTF,TGTGCCAGCAGTGAGGATTCAGAGGGACAGGGCTATGGCTACACCTTC
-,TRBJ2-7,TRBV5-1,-,CASSFYGPAGAAEQYF,TGCGCCAGCAGCTTTTATGGTCCGGCAGGGGCGGCCGAGCAGTACTTC
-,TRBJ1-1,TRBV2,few,CASSDRGVDTEAFF,TGTGCCAGCAGTGACAGGGGCGTTGATACTGAAGCTTTCTTT
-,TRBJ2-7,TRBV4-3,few,CASSQASQGMYEQYF,TGCGCCAGCAGCCAAGCCAGCCAGGGTATGTACGAGCAGTACTTC
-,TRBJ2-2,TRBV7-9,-,CASSLEGRINTGELFF,TGTGCCAGCAGCTTGGAGGGCAGGATTAACACCGGGGAGCTGTTTTTT
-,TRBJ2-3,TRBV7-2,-,CASSLDLAFQDTQYF,TGTGCCAGCAGCTTAGATCTAGCGTTTCAAGATACGCAGTATTTT
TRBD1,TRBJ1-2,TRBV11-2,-,CASSHSGGAGDGYTF,TGTGCCAGCAGCCATTCAGGGGGCGCAGGGGACGGCTACACCTTC
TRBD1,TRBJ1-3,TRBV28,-,CASSPGTAASSGNTIYF,TGTGCCAGCAGTCCGGGGACAGCCGCTAGCTCTGGAAACACCATATATTTT
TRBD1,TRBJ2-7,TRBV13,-,CASSFGQGSYEQYF,TGTGCCAGCAGCTTCGGACAGGGCTCCTACGAGCAGTACTTC
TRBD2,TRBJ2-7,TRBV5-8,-,CASSILWTSGASYEQYF,TGTGCCAGCAGCATCCTCTGGACTAGCGGGGCCTCCTACGAGCAGTACTTC
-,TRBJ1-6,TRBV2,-,CASRQIAGVNSPLHF,TGTGCCAGCAGGCAGATAGCGGGGGTGAATTCACCCCTCCACTTT
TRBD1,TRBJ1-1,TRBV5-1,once,CASSITGGLRTEAFF,TGCGCCAGCAGCATAACAGGGGGCTTGAGGACTGAAGCTTTCTTT
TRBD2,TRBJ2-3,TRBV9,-,CASAVASGRSSDTQYF,TGTGCCAGCGCAGTTGCAAGCGGGAGATCTAGCGATACGCAGTATTTT
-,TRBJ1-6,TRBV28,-,CASSFTGRGDSPLHF,TGTGCCAGCAGCTTTACAGGGCGTGGGGATTCACCCCTCCACTTT
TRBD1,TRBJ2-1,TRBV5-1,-,CASSFSRGQNEQFF,TGCGCCAGCAGCTTTTCCAGGGGGCAAAATGAGCAGTTCTTC
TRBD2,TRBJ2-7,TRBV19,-,CASSMGTMNRIYEQYF,TGTGCCAGTAGTATGGGGACTATGAACAGAATATACGAGCAGTACTTC
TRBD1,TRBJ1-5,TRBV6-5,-,CASSYGTGGNQPQHF,TGTGCCAGCAGTTACGGGACAGGGGGGAATCAGCCCCAGCATTTT
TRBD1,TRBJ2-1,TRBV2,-,CASRLRQGASGEQFF,TGTGCCAGCAGACTCCGACAGGGGGCCTCGGGAGAGCAGTTCTTC
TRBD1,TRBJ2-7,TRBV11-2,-,CASSSGTGASYEQYF,TGTGCCAGCAGCTCCGGGACAGGTGCATCCTACGAGCAGTACTTC
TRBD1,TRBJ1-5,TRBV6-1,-,CASSNRDRAYQPQHF,TGTGCCAGCAGTAACCGGGACAGAGCTTATCAGCCCCAGCATTTT
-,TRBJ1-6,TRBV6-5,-,CASSYIGGSVNSPLHF,TGTGCCAGCAGTTACATCGGGGGGTCGGTTAATTCACCCCTCCACTTT
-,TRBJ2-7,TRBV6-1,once,CASVPGAYEQYF,TGTGCCAGCGTGCCAGGGGCCTACGAGCAGTACTTC